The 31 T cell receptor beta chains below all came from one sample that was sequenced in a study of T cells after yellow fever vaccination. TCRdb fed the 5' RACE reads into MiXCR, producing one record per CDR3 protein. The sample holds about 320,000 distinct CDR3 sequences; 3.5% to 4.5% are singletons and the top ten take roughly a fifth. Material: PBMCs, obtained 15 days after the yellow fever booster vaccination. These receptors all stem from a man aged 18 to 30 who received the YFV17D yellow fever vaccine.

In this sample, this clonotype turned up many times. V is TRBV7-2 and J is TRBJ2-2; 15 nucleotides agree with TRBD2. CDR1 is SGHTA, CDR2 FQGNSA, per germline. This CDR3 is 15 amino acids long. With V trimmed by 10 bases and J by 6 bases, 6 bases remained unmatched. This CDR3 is CATFRTSGGAGELFF. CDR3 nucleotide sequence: TGTGCCACTTTCAGGACTAGCGGGGGGGCCGGGGAGCTGTTTTTT.

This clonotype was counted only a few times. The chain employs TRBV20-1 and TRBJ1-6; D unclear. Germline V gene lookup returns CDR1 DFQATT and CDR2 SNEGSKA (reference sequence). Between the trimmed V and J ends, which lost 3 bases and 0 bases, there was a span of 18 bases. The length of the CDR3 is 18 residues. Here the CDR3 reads CSASLVGRISSYNSPLHF. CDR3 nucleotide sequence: TGCAGTGCTAGCCTCGTAGGACGGATAAGCTCCTATAATTCACCCCTCCACTTT.

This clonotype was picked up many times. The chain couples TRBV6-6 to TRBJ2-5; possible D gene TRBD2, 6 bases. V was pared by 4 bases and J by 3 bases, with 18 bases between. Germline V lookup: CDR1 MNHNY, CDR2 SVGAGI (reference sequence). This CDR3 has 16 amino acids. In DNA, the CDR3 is TGTGCCAGCAGTTTGAACGCCGGGACTCTTAAAGAGACCCAGTACTTC. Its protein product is CASSLNAGTLKETQYF.

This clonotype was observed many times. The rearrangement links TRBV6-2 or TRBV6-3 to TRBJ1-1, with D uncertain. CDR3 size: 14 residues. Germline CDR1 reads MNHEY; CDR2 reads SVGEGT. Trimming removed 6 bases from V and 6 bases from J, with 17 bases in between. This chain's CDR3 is CASSQILTPPEAFF. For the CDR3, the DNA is TGTGCCAGCAGCCAAATACTCACGCCCCCTGAAGCTTTCTTT.

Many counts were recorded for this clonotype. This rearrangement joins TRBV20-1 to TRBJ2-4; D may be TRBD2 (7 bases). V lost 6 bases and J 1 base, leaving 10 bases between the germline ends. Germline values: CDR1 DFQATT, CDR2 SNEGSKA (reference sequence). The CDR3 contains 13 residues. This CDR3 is CSAGGVAKNIQYF. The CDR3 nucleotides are TGCAGTGCAGGGGGGGTGGCCAAAAACATTCAGTACTTC.

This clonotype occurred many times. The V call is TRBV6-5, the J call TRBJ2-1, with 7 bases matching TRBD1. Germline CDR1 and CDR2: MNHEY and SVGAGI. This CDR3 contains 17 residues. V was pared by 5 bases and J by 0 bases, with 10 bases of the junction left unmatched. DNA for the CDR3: TGTGCCAGCAGTCCCCTCTTTCGGGACAGCTCCTACAATGAGCAGTTCTTC. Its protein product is CASSPLFRDSSYNEQFF.

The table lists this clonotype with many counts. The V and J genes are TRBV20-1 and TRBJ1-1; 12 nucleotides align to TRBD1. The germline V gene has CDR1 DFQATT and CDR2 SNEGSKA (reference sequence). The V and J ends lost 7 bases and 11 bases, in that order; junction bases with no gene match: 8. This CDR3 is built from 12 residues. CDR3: CSGNRDRGRAFF. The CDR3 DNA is TGCAGTGGAAACCGGGACAGGGGGCGTGCTTTCTTT.

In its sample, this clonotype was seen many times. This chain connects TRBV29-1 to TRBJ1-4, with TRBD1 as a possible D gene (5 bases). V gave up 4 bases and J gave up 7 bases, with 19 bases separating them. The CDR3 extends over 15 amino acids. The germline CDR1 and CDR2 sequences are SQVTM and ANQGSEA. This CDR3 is CSVATPGVEREKLFF. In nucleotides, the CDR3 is TGCAGCGTTGCGACTCCGGGGGTAGAACGTGAAAAACTGTTTTTT.

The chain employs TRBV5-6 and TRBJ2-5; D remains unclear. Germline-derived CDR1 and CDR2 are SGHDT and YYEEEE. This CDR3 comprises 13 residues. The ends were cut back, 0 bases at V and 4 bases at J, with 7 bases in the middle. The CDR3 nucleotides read TGTGCCAGCAGCTTGGAACAGTCAGAGACCCAGTACTTC. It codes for CASSLEQSETQYF. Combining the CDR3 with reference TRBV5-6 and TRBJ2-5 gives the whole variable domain DAGVTQSPTHLIKTRGQQVTLRCSPKSGHDTVSWYQQALGQGPQFIFQYYEEEERQRGNFPDRFSGHQFPNYSSELNVNALLLGDSALYLCASSLEQSETQYFGPGTRLLVL.

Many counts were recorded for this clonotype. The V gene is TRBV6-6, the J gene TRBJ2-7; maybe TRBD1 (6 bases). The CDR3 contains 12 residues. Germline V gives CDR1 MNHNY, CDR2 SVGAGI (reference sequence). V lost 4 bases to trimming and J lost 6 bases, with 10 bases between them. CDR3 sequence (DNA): TGTGCCAGCAGTTTACAGGGCCCCGAGCAGTACTTC. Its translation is CASSLQGPEQYF.

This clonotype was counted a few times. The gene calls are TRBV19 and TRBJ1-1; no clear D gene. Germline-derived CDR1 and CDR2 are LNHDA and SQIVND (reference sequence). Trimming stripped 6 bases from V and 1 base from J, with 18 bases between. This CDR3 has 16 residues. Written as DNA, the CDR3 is TGTGCCAGTAGACGAGGTATTGCGGCACCGAACACTGAAGCTTTCTTT. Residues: CASRRGIAAPNTEAFF.

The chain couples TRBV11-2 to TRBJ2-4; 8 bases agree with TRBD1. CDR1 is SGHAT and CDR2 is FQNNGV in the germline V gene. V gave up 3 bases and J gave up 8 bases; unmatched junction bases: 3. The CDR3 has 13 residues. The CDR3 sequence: CASSLGQEDIQYF. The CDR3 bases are TGTGCCAGCAGCTTGGGACAGGAGGACATTCAGTACTTC.

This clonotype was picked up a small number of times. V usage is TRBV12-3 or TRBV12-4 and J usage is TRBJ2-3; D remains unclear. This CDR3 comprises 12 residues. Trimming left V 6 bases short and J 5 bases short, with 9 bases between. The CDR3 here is CASSYTGDTQYF. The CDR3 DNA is TGTGCCAGCAGCTATACTGGAGATACGCAGTATTTT.

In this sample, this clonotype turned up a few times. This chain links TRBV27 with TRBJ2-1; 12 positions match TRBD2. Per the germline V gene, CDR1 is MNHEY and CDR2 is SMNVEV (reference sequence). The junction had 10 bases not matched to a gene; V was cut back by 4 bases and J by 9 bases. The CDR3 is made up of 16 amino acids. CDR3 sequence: CASSSILAGGPSEQFF. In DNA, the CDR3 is TGTGCCAGCAGTTCCATCCTAGCGGGGGGGCCGAGTGAGCAGTTCTTC.

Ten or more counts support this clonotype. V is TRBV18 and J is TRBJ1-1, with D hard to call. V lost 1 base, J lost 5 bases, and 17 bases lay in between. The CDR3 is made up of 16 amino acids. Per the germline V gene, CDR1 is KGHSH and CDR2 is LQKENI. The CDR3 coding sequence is TGTGCCAGCTCACCACTGGGAGCGGTAACGGGAACTGAAGCTTTCTTT. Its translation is CASSPLGAVTGTEAFF. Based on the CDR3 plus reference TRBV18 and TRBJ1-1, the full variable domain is NAGVMQNPRHLVRRRGQEARLRCSPMKGHSHVYWYRQLPEEGLKFMVYLQKENIIDESGMPKERFSAEFPKEGPSILRIQQVVRGDSAAYFCASSPLGAVTGTEAFFGQGTRLTVV.

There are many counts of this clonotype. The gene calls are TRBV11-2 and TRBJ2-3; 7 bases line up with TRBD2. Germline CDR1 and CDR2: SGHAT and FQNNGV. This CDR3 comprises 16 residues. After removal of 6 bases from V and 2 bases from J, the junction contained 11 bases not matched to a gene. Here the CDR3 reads CASRKGSGEPTDTQYF. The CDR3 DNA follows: TGTGCCAGCAGAAAGGGGAGCGGGGAGCCCACAGATACGCAGTATTTT.

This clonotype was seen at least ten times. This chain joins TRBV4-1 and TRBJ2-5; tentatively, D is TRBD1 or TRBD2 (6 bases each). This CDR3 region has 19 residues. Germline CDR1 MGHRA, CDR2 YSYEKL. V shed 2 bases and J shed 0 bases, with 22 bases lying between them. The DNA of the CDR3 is TGCGCCAGCAGCCAATCAATAGGAAGTCCCGGGGGCTACCAAGAGACCCAGTACTTC. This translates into CASSQSIGSPGGYQETQYF.

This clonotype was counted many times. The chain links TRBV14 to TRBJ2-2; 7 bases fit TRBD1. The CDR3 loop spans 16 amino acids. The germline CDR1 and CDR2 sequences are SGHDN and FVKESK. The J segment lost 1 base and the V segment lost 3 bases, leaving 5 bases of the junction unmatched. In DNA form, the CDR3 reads TGTGCCAGCAGCCACCTGGACAGGAAGAACACCGGGGAGCTGTTTTTT. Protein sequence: CASSHLDRKNTGELFF.

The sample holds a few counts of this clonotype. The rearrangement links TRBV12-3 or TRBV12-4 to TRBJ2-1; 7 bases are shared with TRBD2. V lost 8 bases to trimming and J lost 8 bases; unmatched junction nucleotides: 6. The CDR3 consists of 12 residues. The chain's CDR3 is CASGRGRDEQFF. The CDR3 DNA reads TGTGCCAGCGGGCGGGGGAGGGATGAGCAGTTCTTC.

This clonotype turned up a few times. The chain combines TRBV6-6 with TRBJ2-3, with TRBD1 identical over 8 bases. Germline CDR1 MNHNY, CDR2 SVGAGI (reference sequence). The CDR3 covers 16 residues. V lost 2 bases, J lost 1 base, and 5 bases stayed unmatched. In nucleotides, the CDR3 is TGTGCCAGCAGTTACGGCAGGGGGCTTGGCACAGATACGCAGTATTTT. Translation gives CASSYGRGLGTDTQYF.

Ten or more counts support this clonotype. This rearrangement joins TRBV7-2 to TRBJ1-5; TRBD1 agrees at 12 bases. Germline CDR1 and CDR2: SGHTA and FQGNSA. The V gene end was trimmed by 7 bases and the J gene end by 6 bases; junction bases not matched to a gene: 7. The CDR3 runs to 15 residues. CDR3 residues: CASTKGQGASQPQHF. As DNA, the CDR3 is TGTGCCAGCACCAAGGGACAGGGGGCCAGTCAGCCCCAGCATTTT. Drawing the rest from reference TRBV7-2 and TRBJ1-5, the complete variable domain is GAGVSQSPSNKVTEKGKDVELRCDPISGHTALYWYRQSLGQGLEFLIYFQGNSAPDKSGLPSDRFSAERTGGSVSTLTIQRTQQEDSAVYLCASTKGQGASQPQHFGDGTRLSIL.

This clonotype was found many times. The CDR3 DNA reads TGTGCCAGCAGTTTAATTCGGAGGACAGGGAGGGTCAGCGGGGAGCTGTTTTTT. Translated: CASSLIRRTGRVSGELFF. V and J are TRBV12-3 or TRBV12-4 and TRBJ2-2; D may be TRBD1 (8 bases). With 2 bases removed from V and 7 bases from J, the gap between germline ends came to 23 bases. The CDR3 has 18 amino acids.

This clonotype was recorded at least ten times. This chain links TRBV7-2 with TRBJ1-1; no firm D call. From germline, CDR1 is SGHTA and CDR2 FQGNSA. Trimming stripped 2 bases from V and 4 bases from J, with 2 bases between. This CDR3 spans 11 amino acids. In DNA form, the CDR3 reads TGTGCCAGCAGCTTACTCACTGAAGCTTTCTTT. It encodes CASSLLTEAFF.

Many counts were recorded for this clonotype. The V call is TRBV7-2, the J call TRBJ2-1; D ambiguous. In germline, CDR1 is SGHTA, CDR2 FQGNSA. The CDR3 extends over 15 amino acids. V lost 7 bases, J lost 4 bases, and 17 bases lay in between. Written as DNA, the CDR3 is TGTGCCAGCAACCTTCGACGGACCGGTTACAATGAGCAGTTCTTC. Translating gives CASNLRRTGYNEQFF.

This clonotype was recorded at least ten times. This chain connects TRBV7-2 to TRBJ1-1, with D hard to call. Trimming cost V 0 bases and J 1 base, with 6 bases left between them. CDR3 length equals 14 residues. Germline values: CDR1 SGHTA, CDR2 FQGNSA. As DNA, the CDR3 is TGTGCCAGCAGCTTAGCGATCGCGAACACTGAAGCTTTCTTT. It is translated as CASSLAIANTEAFF.

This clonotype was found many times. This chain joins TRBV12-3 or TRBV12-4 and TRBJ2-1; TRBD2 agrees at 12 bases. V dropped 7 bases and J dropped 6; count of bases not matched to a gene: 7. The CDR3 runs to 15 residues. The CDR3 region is CASTPPGLAGNEQFF. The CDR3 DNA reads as TGTGCCAGCACCCCACCGGGACTAGCGGGCAATGAGCAGTTCTTC.

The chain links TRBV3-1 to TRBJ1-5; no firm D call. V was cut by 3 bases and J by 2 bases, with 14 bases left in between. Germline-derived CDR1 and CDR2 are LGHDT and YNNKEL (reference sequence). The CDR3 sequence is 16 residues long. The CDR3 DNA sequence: TGTGCCAGCAGCCAGCCAGCAGACCGGCGCAATCAGCCCCAGCATTTT. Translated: CASSQPADRRNQPQHF.

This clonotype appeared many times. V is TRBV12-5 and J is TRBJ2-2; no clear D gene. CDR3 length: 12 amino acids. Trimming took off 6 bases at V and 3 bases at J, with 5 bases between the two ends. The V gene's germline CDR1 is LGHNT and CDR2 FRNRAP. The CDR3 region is CASGRDTGELFF. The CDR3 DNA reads TGTGCTAGTGGACGCGACACCGGGGAGCTGTTTTTT.

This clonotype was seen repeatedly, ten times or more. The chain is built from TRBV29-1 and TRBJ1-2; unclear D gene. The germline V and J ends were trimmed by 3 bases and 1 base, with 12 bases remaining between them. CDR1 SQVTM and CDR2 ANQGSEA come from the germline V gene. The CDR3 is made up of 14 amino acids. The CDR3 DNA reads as TGCAGCGTTGACCCCCACAGTTATAACTATGGCTACACCTTC. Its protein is CSVDPHSYNYGYTF.

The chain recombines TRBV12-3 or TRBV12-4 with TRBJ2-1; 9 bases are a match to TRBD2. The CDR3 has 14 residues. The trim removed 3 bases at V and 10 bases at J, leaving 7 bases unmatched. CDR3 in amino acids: CASSFRGGAGEQFF. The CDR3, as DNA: TGTGCCAGCAGTTTTCGCGGGGGGGCCGGGGAGCAGTTCTTC.

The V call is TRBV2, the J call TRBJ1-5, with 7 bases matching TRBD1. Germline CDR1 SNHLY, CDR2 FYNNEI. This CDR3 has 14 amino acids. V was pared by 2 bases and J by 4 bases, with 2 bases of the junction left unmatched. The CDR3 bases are TGTGCCAGCAGTGAACCCAGGGGGAATCAGCCCCAGCATTTT. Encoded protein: CASSEPRGNQPQHF.